Listed below are T cell receptor beta chains from one sample, sequenced in a study of preoperative IRX-2 immunotherapy in early breast cancer. Using immunoSEQ multiplex PCR, the repertoire was profiled, and TCRdb retains in-frame clones only, with some absent. The table shows some 19,000 clones, with 70% to 90% occurring only once. The specimen comprised lymph node tissue, sampled after IRX-2 immunotherapy. Source of these receptors: a human donor with breast cancer. The CDR3 runs from the conserved cysteine through the conserved F or W. The D gene is left open where the match is weak. Some rows mark clone size as missing; the rest say once, few, many or name a class of expanded clone.

V	D	size	length	J	CDR3	DNA
TRBV5-1	TRBD1	NA	17	TRBJ2-3	CASSLAGTGGWTDTQYF	TGCGCCAGCAGCTTGGCCGGGACAGGGGGCTGGACAGATACGCAGTATTTT
TRBV28	TRBD2	NA	13	TRBJ2-5	CASSSGSRETQYF	TGTGCCAGCAGTAGCGGGAGTAGGGAGACCCAGTACTTC
TRBV6-8	NA	few	14	TRBJ1-1	CASSYSPGKTEAFF	TGTGCCAGCAGTTACTCCCCAGGGAAGACTGAAGCTTTCTTT
TRBV10-2	NA	NA	14	TRBJ1-1	CASRAGTANTEAFF	TGCGCCAGCAGGGCCGGGACCGCTAACACTGAAGCTTTCTTT
TRBV11-3	TRBD1	NA	16	TRBJ1-4	CASSSGQGTTNEKLFF	TGTGCCAGCAGCTCCGGACAGGGGACGACTAATGAAAAACTGTTTTTT
TRBV6-8	NA	once	12	TRBJ2-3	CAISVGGDTQYF	TGTGCCATCAGTGTAGGGGGGGATACGCAGTATTTT
TRBV12-5	NA	NA	15	TRBJ1-6	CASGPPGTENSPLHF	TGTGCTAGTGGTCCCCCGGGGACCGAAAATTCACCCCTCCACTTT
TRBV19	TRBD1	NA	12	TRBJ2-7	CASGQGPYEQYF	TGTGCCAGTGGACAGGGTCCCTACGAGCAGTACTTC
TRBV11-3	TRBD2	NA	15	TRBJ2-3	CASSFQAGGTDTQYF	TGTGCCAGCAGCTTCCAAGCGGGGGGTACAGATACGCAGTATTTT
TRBV18	NA	NA	16	TRBJ1-6	CASSPLSDSLFSPLHF	TGTGCCAGCTCTCCCTTGTCCGACTCCCTATTTTCACCCCTCCACTTT
TRBV12-5	NA	NA	14	TRBJ1-5	CASTLSWEGQPQHF	TGTGCCAGCACCTTATCGTGGGAGGGTCAGCCCCAGCATTTT
TRBV12-5	TRBD2	NA	15	TRBJ2-3	CASGLTSGSADTQYF	TGTGCCAGCGGATTGACTAGCGGGAGTGCAGATACGCAGTATTTT
TRBV25-1	NA	NA	18	TRBJ1-2	CASSSNIRGPRPMYGYTF	TGTGCCAGCAGCTCCAACATTCGGGGGCCAAGGCCCATGTATGGCTACACCTTC
TRBV12-5	TRBD2	NA	14	TRBJ2-1	CASAVSGTAYEQFF	TGTGCCAGCGCAGTTAGCGGGACTGCTTATGAGCAGTTCTTC
TRBV11-3	TRBD2	NA	17	TRBJ2-3	CASSLLAGGTSTDTQYF	TGTGCCAGCAGCTTACTAGCGGGAGGGACTAGCACAGATACGCAGTATTTT
TRBV27	TRBD2	NA	13	TRBJ2-1	CASSLSRTSESFF	TGTGCCAGCAGTTTATCGCGCACTAGCGAGTCGTTCTTC
TRBV7-6	NA	once	18	TRBJ2-6	CASSLGGQVDSGANVLTF	TGTGCCAGCAGCTTAGGAGGTCAGGTCGACTCTGGGGCCAACGTCCTGACTTTC
TRBV28	NA	NA	13	TRBJ2-2	CATLRTYTGELFF	TGTGCCACCCTCAGGACCTACACCGGGGAGCTGTTTTTT
TRBV28	TRBD1	NA	14	TRBJ1-1	CASGDRGLFTEAFF	TGTGCCAGTGGGGACAGGGGGCTGTTCACTGAAGCTTTCTTT
TRBV6-8	TRBD1	NA	16	TRBJ1-5	CASRRQGRVSNQPQHF	TGTGCCAGCCGACGACAGGGGAGGGTTAGCAATCAGCCCCAGCATTTT
TRBV23-1	NA	NA	15	TRBJ1-3	CASSQAISSGNTIYF	TGCGCCAGCAGCCAGGCCATTAGCTCTGGAAACACCATATATTTT
TRBV6-8	NA	NA	12	TRBJ1-1	CASRTQQGRAFF	TGTGCCAGCAGAACTCAACAGGGACGAGCTTTCTTT
TRBV18	NA	NA	13	TRBJ2-2	CATSIANTGELFF	TGTGCCACCTCGATCGCGAACACCGGGGAGCTGTTTTTT
TRBV6-8	NA	once	15	TRBJ1-1	CASRKGIEGRYEAFF	TGTGCCAGCAGAAAGGGGATTGAGGGTCGGTATGAAGCTTTCTTT
TRBV11-3	TRBD2	NA	17	TRBJ2-2	CASSQGLAGGPTGELFF	TGTGCCAGCAGCCAGGGACTAGCGGGAGGCCCCACCGGGGAGCTGTTTTTT
TRBV6-8	NA	NA	13	TRBJ1-6	CASRSGTYSPLHF	TGTGCCAGCAGATCAGGGACTTATTCACCCCTCCACTTT
TRBV19	TRBD2	NA	15	TRBJ2-1	CASSISRGGWNEQFF	TGTGCCAGTAGTATATCCCGGGGGGGCTGGAATGAGCAGTTCTTC
TRBV6-8	TRBD1	NA	17	TRBJ1-5	CASSYSEGQGINQPQHF	TGTGCCAGCAGTTACTCCGAGGGACAGGGAATAAATCAGCCCCAGCATTTT
TRBV5-1	TRBD1	NA	14	TRBJ1-1	CASRFDRGGTEAFF	TGCGCCAGCAGATTCGACAGGGGCGGCACTGAAGCTTTCTTT
TRBV15	NA	NA	16	TRBJ1-4	CATSRDYGAGDEKLFF	TGTGCCACCAGCAGAGATTACGGGGCCGGGGATGAAAAACTGTTTTTT
TRBV11-3	NA	NA	14	TRBJ1-1	CASSLGWRRTEAFF	TGTGCCAGCAGCTTAGGATGGCGTAGAACTGAAGCTTTCTTT
TRBV6-8	NA	NA	14	TRBJ2-1	CASNRDGGGNEQFF	TGTGCCAGCAACCGGGACGGTGGTGGGAATGAGCAGTTCTTC
TRBV5-1	NA	NA	15	TRBJ2-7	CASSNEEAGSYEQYF	TGCGCCAGCAGCAACGAGGAGGCCGGATCCTACGAGCAGTACTTC
TRBV6-8	NA	NA	13	TRBJ2-3	CASRVTDTDTQYF	TGTGCCAGTCGTGTGACAGACACAGATACGCAGTATTTT
TRBV14	NA	few	16	TRBJ1-1	CASSRIMTALNTEAFF	TGTGCCAGCAGCAGGATCATGACAGCCTTGAACACTGAAGCTTTCTTT
TRBV15	TRBD1	few	15	TRBJ1-5	CATSSGTGRYQPQHF	TGTGCCACCAGCAGTGGGACAGGGCGGTACCAGCCCCAGCATTTT
TRBV30	NA	NA	14	TRBJ1-1	CAWSVLGGNTEAFF	TGTGCCTGGAGTGTGTTAGGGGGAAACACTGAAGCTTTCTTT
TRBV11-3	NA	NA	17	TRBJ1-2	CASSLAGRKEINYGYTF	TGTGCCAGCAGCTTGGCCGGGAGGAAAGAGATTAACTATGGCTACACCTTC
TRBV4-1	TRBD2	few	15	TRBJ2-1	CASSQLTSGRNEQFF	TGCGCCAGCAGCCAACTCACTAGCGGTCGCAATGAGCAGTTCTTC
TRBV7-4	TRBD2	NA	16	TRBJ2-2	CASPIGLAGRTGELFF	TGTGCCAGCCCCATTGGGCTAGCGGGAAGAACCGGGGAGCTGTTTTTT
TRBV5-1	NA	NA	14	TRBJ2-2	CASRSAWDTGELFF	TGCGCCAGCAGGTCGGCCTGGGACACCGGGGAGCTGTTTTTT
TRBV6-8	NA	NA	14	TRBJ2-7	CASSHTASSYEQYF	TGTGCCAGCAGTCATACGGCAAGCTCCTACGAGCAGTACTTC
TRBV10-2	NA	NA	12	TRBJ1-5	CASSESNQPQHF	TGCGCCAGCAGTGAGTCGAATCAGCCCCAGCATTTT
TRBV6-7	NA	once	13	TRBJ1-5	CASSYDSNQPQHF	TGTGCCAGCAGTTACGACAGCAATCAGCCCCAGCATTTT
TRBV6-8	NA	NA	14	TRBJ1-5	CASSYLMGNQPQHF	TGTGCCAGCAGTTACTTGATGGGGAATCAGCCCCAGCATTTT
TRBV5-1	TRBD1	NA	18	TRBJ1-2	CASNPGGTGGPTNYGYTF	TGCGCCAGCAACCCCGGGGGGACAGGGGGCCCCACTAACTATGGCTACACCTTC
TRBV10-2	NA	NA	14	TRBJ2-3	CASSALLGTDTQYF	TGCGCCAGCAGCGCCCTGTTGGGCACAGATACGCAGTATTTT
TRBV29-1	NA	NA	12	TRBJ2-5	CSALPDGGTQYF	TGCAGCGCCCTACCAGACGGCGGGACCCAGTACTTC
TRBV1	NA	NA	18	TRBJ2-2	CASSQESGLAANTGELFF	TGCGCCAGCAGCCAAGAGAGTGGACTAGCGGCAAACACCGGGGAGCTGTTTTTT
TRBV30	NA	NA	13	TRBJ1-2	CAWSVGVGRGYTF	TGTGCCTGGAGTGTAGGGGTGGGGCGAGGCTACACCTTC
TRBV5-1	NA	NA	15	TRBJ2-5	CASGSVSGSQETQYF	TGCGCCAGCGGTTCAGTATCCGGGAGCCAAGAGACCCAGTACTTC
TRBV10-2	NA	NA	14	TRBJ1-6	CASSEAGADSPLHF	TGCGCCAGCAGTGAGGCAGGGGCGGACTCACCCCTCCACTTT
TRBV7-1	NA	NA	15	TRBJ2-3	CASSQAMGYTDTQYF	TGTGCCAGCAGCCAAGCCATGGGCTACACAGATACGCAGTATTTT
TRBV19	NA	NA	14	TRBJ2-5	CASSIGQGQETQYF	TGTGCCAGTAGTATAGGGCAGGGACAAGAGACCCAGTACTTC
TRBV6-8	TRBD2	NA	14	TRBJ2-1	CASELLAGYNEQFF	TGTGCCAGCGAACTCCTAGCGGGATACAATGAGCAGTTCTTC
TRBV18	TRBD1	NA	16	TRBJ2-1	CASSPRLQGANNEQFF	TGTGCCAGCTCACCACGGCTACAGGGGGCGAACAATGAGCAGTTCTTC
TRBV5-1	TRBD1	NA	15	TRBJ1-4	CASSIGTGDNEKLFF	TGCGCCAGCAGCATTGGGACAGGGGATAATGAAAAACTGTTTTTT
TRBV12-5	TRBD2	NA	15	TRBJ2-2	CASGPSGGNTGELFF	TGTGCTAGTGGGCCCAGCGGGGGGAACACCGGGGAGCTGTTTTTT
TRBV6-8	TRBD2	NA	15	TRBJ2-2	CASSKTSGIGGELFF	TGTGCCAGCAGCAAGACTAGCGGGATCGGCGGGGAGCTGTTTTTT